This T cell receptor beta chain was recovered during a study of blood T cell repertoires in COVID-19. Study overall: Some COVID-19 samples were acute and others convalescent; all came from the United States, Italy and Spain.

Clones were read by immunoSEQ multiplex PCR, and TCRdb kept only the in-frame ones, dropping some. In the table there are some 350,000 clones, around four fifths of which are singletons. The germline V gene encodes CDR1 SGHRS and CDR2 YFSETQ. CDR3 length: 16 residues. Germline trimming cut 1 base from V and 0 bases from J; bases unmatched to any gene: 2. The chain uses TRBV5-1 and TRBJ2-3; TRBD2 agrees at 10 bases. The receptor was derived from a man younger than 45 with active or convalescent COVID-19. The sequencing input was peripheral blood. The chain's CDR3 is CASSLTSGVSTDTQYF. As DNA, the CDR3 is TGCGCCAGCAGCTTGACTAGCGGGGTGAGCACAGATACGCAGTATTTT.